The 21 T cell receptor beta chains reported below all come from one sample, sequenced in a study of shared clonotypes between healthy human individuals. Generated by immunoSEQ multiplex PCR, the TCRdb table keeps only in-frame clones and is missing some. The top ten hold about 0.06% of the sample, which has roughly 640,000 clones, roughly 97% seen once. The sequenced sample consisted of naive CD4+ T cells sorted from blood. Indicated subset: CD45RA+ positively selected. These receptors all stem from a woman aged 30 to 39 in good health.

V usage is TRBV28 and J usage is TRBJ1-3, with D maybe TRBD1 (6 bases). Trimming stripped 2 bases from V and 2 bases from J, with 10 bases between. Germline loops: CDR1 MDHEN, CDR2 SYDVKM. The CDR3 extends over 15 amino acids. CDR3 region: CASSLGTRTGNTIYF. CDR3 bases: TGTGCCAGCAGTTTAGGGACAAGAACTGGAAACACCATATATTTT.

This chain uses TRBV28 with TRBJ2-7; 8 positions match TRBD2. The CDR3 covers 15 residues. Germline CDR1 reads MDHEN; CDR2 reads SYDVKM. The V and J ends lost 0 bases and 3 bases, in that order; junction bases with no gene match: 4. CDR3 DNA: TGTGCCAGCAGTTTATGGACTAGCGTATACTACGAGCAGTACTTC. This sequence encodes CASSLWTSVYYEQYF.

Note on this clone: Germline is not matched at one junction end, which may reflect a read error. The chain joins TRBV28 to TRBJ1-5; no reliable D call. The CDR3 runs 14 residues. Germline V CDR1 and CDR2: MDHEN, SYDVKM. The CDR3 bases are TGTGCCGGCAGCCTTATCCAAGCGGGGCAGCCCCAGCATTTT. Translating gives CAGSLIQAGQPQHF.

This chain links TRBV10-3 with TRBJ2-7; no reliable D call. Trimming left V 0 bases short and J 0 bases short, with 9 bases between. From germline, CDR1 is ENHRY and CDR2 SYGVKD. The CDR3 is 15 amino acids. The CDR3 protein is CAISESDAGSYEQYF. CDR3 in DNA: TGTGCCATCAGTGAGTCGGACGCCGGCTCCTACGAGCAGTACTTC.

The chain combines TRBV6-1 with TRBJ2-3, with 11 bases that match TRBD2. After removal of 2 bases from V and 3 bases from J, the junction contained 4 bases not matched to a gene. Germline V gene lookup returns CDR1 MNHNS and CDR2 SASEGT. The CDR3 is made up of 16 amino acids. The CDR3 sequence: CASSESLAGVTDTQYF. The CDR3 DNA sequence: TGTGCCAGCAGTGAATCACTAGCGGGAGTTACAGATACGCAGTATTTT.

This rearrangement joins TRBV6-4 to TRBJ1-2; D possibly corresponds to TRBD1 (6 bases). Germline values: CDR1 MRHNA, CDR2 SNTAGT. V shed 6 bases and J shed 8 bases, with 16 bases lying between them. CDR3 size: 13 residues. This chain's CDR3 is CASSPTTGFGYTF. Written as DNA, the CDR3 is TGTGCCAGCAGCCCAACCACAGGGTTCGGCTACACCTTC.

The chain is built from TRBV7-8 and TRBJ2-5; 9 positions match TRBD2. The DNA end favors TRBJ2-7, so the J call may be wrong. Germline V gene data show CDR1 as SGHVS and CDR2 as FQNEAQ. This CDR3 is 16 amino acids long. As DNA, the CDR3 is TGTGCCAGCAGCTCCCCTTCTAGCGGGACAATCTACGAGCAGTACTTC. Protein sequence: CASSSPSSGTIYEQYF.

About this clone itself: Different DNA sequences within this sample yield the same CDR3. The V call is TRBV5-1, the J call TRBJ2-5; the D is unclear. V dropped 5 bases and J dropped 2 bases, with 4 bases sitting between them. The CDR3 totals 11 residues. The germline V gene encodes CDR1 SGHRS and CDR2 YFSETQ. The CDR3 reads CASSWQETQYF. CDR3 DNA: TGCGCCAGCAGTTGGCAAGAGACCCAGTACTTC. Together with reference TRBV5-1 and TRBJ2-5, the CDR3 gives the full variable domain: KAGVTQTPRYLIKTRGQQVTLSCSPISGHRSVSWYQQTPGQGLQFLFEYFSETQRNKGNFPGRFSGRQFSNSRSEMNVSTLELGDSALYLCASSWQETQYFGPGTRLLVL.

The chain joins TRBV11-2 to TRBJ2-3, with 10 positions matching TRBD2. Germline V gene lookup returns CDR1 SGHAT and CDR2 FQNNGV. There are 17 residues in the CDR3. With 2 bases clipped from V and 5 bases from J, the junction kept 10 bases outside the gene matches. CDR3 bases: TGTGCCAGCAGCTTATGGTCTAGCGGGAGACCCGGAGATACGCAGTATTTT. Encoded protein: CASSLWSSGRPGDTQYF.

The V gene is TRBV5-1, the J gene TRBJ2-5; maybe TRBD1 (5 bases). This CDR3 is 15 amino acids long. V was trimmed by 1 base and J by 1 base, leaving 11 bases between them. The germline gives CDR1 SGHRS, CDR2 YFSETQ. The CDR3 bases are TGCGCCAGCAGCTTGTTGGGTGGGGCCCAAGAGACCCAGTACTTC. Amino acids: CASSLLGGAQETQYF. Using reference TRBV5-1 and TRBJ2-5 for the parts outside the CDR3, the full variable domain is KAGVTQTPRYLIKTRGQQVTLSCSPISGHRSVSWYQQTPGQGLQFLFEYFSETQRNKGNFPGRFSGRQFSNSRSEMNVSTLELGDSALYLCASSLLGGAQETQYFGPGTRLLVL.

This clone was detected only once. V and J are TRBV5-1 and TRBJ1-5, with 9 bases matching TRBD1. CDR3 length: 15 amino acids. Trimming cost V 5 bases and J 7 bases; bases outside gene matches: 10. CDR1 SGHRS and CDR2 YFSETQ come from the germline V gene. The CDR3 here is CASSPGQGKGQPQHF. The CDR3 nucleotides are TGCGCCAGCAGTCCTGGACAGGGGAAGGGACAGCCCCAGCATTTT.

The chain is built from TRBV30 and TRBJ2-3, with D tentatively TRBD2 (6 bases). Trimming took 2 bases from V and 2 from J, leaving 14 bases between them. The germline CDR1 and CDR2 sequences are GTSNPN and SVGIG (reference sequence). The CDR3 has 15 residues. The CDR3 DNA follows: TGTGCCTGGAGTATCCCAGCGGACTACACAGATACGCAGTATTTT. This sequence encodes CAWSIPADYTDTQYF.

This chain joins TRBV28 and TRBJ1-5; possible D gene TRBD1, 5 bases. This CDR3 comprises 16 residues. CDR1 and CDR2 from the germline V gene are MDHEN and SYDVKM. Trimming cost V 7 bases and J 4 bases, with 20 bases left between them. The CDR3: CASTPSGARVNQPQHF. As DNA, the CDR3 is TGTGCCAGCACCCCTTCGGGAGCCAGGGTGAATCAGCCCCAGCATTTT.

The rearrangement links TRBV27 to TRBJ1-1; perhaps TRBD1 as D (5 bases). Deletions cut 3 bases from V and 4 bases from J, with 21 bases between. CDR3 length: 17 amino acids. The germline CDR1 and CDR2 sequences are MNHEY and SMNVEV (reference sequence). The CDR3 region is CASSFIAPGQGGTEAFF. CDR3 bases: TGTGCCAGCAGTTTTATAGCCCCGGGGCAGGGAGGCACTGAAGCTTTCTTT.

The CDR3 DNA follows: TGTGCCAGCAGCTTGCACCGGGACAGTTTTTATCCCTACGAGCAGTACTTC. It translates to CASSLHRDSFYPYEQYF. The chain has TRBV11-2 and TRBJ2-7; 7 nucleotides align to TRBD1. Germline V CDR1 and CDR2: SGHAT, FQNNGV. The length of the CDR3 is 17 residues. After removal of 3 bases from V and 2 bases from J, the junction contained 13 bases not matched to a gene.

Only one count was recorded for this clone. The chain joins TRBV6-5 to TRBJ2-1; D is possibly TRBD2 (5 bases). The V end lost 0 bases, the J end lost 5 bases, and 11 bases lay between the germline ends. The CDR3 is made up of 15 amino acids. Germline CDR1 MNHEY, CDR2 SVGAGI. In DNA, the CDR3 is TGTGCCAGCAGTTACTCGGGGAGTTCCAACAATGAGCAGTTCTTC. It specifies CASSYSGSSNNEQFF.

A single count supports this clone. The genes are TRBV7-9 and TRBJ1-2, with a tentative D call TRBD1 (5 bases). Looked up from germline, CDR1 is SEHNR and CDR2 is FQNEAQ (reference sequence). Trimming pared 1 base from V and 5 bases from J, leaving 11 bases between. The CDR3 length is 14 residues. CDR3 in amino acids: CASSLVSGGYGYTF. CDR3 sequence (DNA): TGTGCCAGCAGCTTAGTGAGCGGGGGGTATGGCTACACCTTC.

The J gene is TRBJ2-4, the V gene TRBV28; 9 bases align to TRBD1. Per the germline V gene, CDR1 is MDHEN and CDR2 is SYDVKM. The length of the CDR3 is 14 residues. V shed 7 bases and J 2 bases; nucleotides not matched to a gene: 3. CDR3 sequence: CASTDRGSKNIQYF. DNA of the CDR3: TGTGCCAGCACTGACAGGGGGTCCAAAAACATTCAGTACTTC.

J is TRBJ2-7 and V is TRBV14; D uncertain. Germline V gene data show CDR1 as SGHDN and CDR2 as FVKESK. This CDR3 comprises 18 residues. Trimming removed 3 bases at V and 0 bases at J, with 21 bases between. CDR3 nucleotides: TGTGCCAGCAGCCAGCGGCCCCGCCTAGGACCGACCTCCTACGAGCAGTACTTC. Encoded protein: CASSQRPRLGPTSYEQYF. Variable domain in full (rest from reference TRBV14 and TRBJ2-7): EAGVTQFPSHSVIEKGQTVTLRCDPISGHDNLYWYRRVMGKEIKFLLHFVKESKQDESGMPNNRFLAERTGGTYSTLKVQPAELEDSGVYFCASSQRPRLGPTSYEQYFGPGTRLTVT.

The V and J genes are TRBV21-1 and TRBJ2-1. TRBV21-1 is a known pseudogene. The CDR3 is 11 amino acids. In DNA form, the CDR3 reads TGTGCCAGCAGCAAAGGTAATGAGCAGTTCTTC. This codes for CASSKGNEQFF.

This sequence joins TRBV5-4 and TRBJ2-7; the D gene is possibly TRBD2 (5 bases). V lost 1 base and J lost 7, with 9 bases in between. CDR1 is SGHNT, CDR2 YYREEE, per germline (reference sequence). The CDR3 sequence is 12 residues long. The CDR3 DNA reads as TGTGCCAGCAGCTTGACACGGGATGAGCAGTACTTC. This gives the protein CASSLTRDEQYF.